One sample yielded the 7 T cell receptor beta chains listed below, sequenced in a study of low-dose radiotherapy and immunotherapy resistance in tumors (dated 2022 in TCRdb). Sequencing took place on an Illumina HiSeq 2500. A roughly 20-cycle PCR with Phusion amplified the TCRs, pairing a constant-region primer with the adapter that was attached to the V primers. The public reads were quality trimmed at Q25 with fastp and then assembled into clones with MiXCR by TCRdb, keeping productive beta chains. Every CDR3 protein is listed once, alongside the most common genes and DNA of its rows. The sample table records tens of thousands of distinct CDR3 sequences; 33% of these occur just once. The biggest ten clones account for roughly 8% of the sample. Read against the paper, the sample's time point label means: after trial treatment. The treatment or condition tag for this specimen amounts to: LDRT plus nivolumab, ipilimumab, low-dose cyclophosphamide and aspirin (RACIN trial).

This sample comprised PBMCs, obtained after low-dose radiotherapy plus immunotherapy. These receptors were taken from a male donor with rectosigmoid adenocarcinoma.

With regard to this clonotype: A far larger clone is off by one base, so a read error is likely. The chain combines TRBV13 with TRBJ2-5; 9 nucleotides match TRBD1. V was pared by 5 bases and J by 7 bases, with 11 bases of the junction left unmatched. The CDR3 spans 15 residues. Germline V gene data show CDR1 as PRHDT and CDR2 as FYEKMQ (reference sequence). In DNA, the CDR3 is TGTGCCAGCAGCCACTCCGGGACAGGGTTGATGACCCAGTACTTC. Residues: CASSHSGTGLMTQYF.

The chain joins TRBV13 to TRBJ1-6; D unclear. The germline V gene encodes CDR1 PRHDT and CDR2 FYEKMQ (reference sequence). Trimming cost V 3 bases and J 14 bases, with 20 bases left between them. CDR3 length: 15 amino acids. The CDR3 here is CASSLEPSPFSALHF. CDR3 bases: TGTGCCAGCAGCTTGGAGCCGTCCCCATTCTCGGCCCTCCACTTT.

The sample holds a few counts of this clonotype. This sequence joins TRBV12-3 or TRBV12-4 and TRBJ1-4, with D unclear. CDR3 size: 16 residues. V was shortened by 1 base and J by 7 bases, with 16 bases between the two germline ends. The CDR3 loop is CASSLGASEGGEKLFF. The CDR3 DNA is TGTGCCAGCAGTTTAGGGGCATCAGAAGGTGGTGAAAAACTGTTTTTT.

This clonotype was observed at least ten times. V gene TRBV28 combines with J gene TRBJ2-6; D uncertain. Germline V gives CDR1 MDHEN, CDR2 SYDVKM. There are 16 residues in the CDR3. With 5 bases removed from V and 0 bases from J, the gap between germline ends came to 11 bases. CDR3 protein: CASSTEQFSGANVLTF. CDR3 DNA: TGTGCCAGCAGTACTGAACAGTTCTCTGGGGCCAACGTCCTGACTTTC.

Ten or more counts support this clonotype. This chain connects TRBV28 to TRBJ2-2; 11 nucleotides match TRBD2. CDR1 and CDR2 (germline): MDHEN, SYDVKM. The V gene end was trimmed by 8 bases and the J gene end by 1 base; junction bases not matched to a gene: 15. This CDR3 contains 19 residues. CDR3 protein: CASVPPGLAGGLNTGELFF. The CDR3 coding sequence is TGTGCCAGCGTTCCCCCGGGTCTAGCGGGAGGCCTGAACACCGGGGAGCTGTTTTTT.

The table lists this clonotype with many counts. This chain links TRBV2 with TRBJ2-1; D gene ambiguous. V lost 7 bases, J lost 0 bases, and 10 bases lay in between. Germline CDR1 SNHLY, CDR2 FYNNEI. The CDR3 sequence is 14 residues long. The CDR3 is CASTASSSYNEQFF. In DNA, the CDR3 is TGTGCCAGCACGGCCTCAAGCTCCTACAATGAGCAGTTCTTC.

With respect to this clonotype: Given a far larger clone just one base away, this is likely a sequencing read error. V is TRBV5-5 and J is TRBJ2-7; 10 bases map to TRBD2. This CDR3 spans 15 amino acids. Looked up from germline, CDR1 is SGHKS and CDR2 is YYEKEE (reference sequence). V shed 1 base and J 7 bases; nucleotides not matched to a gene: 8. Here the CDR3 DNA reads TGTGCCAGCAGCTTGACCAGCGGGGGGGCATATGAGCAGTACTTC. This codes for CASSLTSGGAYEQYF.